The source of this T cell receptor beta chain is a study of CD8 T cells in Susac syndrome (dated by TCRdb to between 2018 and 2020). Study-wide context: The study used repertoire sequencing to test whether antigen drove CD8+ T cell activation and differentiation in Susac syndrome.

Concerning this clonotype itself: Its antigen is unknown. No much larger clonotype is one base removed from it; base qualities were not supplied.

Reading from cysteine to phenylalanine, the CDR3 counts 15 amino acids. Left in the record is the CDR3 DNA by itself, 45 bases read in frame from the first base. Trimming removed 7 bases from V and 6 bases from J; the gene matches leave 9 bases unexplained. The germline V gene sets CDR1 to MGHDK and CDR2 to SYGVNS. High-throughput TCR beta sequencing profiled peripheral blood CD8+ and CD4+ T cells from healthy donors, Susac syndrome patients and multiple sclerosis patients. The multiple sclerosis controls were treatment-naive patients whose relapsing-remitting disease, either stable or active, fulfilled the revised McDonald criteria. Bulk CD8+ and CD4+ T cells were purified by magnetic negative isolation, while CD8+ TEMRA cells were enriched using FACS. Blood was drawn into EDTA tubes, processed within 24 hours, and PBMCs were isolated by density gradient centrifugation. PBMCs intended for TCR sequencing were frozen in liquid nitrogen and were later thawed in a 37 degrees C water bath. The sorted or isolated CD4+, CD8+ and CD8+ TEMRA cells had a purity of 90% or higher.

Broader findings and caveats from the paper: The number of individuals in the TCR sequencing and HLA analysis was recognized as being relatively small.

RNA was extracted with the RNeasy kit and about 0.5 to 1 ug was reverse transcribed using random hexamers. TCR beta CDR3 regions were amplified with the immunoSEQ multiplex PCR assay covering 54 Vbeta and 13 Jbeta segments. To correct PCR amplification bias, a synthetic template baseline was used for both primer optimization and computational correction. Turning to the authors' computational methods: Reads were assigned to V, D and J genes according to IMGT and analyzed in immunoSEQ Analyzer, with only productive sequences retained. Clonality was calculated as one minus the Shannon entropy normalized by log2 of the number of productive unique sequences. For each patient and control, public and private clones were evaluated within the 100 most prevalent clones. Clones were defined as Susac-specific if absent from the healthy and MS cohorts, from under 1,200 published viral clones and from other ImmuneACCESS disease sequences. TCRdb ran its own pipeline on the public reads, namely fastp trimming at Q25 and MiXCR clone calling, and kept in-frame beta chains. Each CDR3 protein appears once, grouped with its most common genes and DNA. In this record, the V and J calls reflect TCRdb's handling and not the investigators' own analysis. For this sample there are 100,000 to 150,000 distinct CDR3 sequences; 90% to 95% appear just once. The ten largest clones add up to 0.093% of the sample.

Sequenced: CD4+ T cells from PBMCs. This receptor was taken from a human donor with multiple sclerosis. The V and J genes are TRBV25-1 and TRBJ2-5; 12 nucleotides in the junction match TRBD2. The CDR3 protein: CASTTSGGPGKTQYF. The sequence in DNA is TGTGCCAGCACGACTAGCGGGGGTCCCGGAAAGACCCAGTACTTC. Reference TRBV25-1 and TRBJ2-5 proteins supply the regions before and after the CDR3; the full variable domain is: EADIYQTPRYLVIGTGKKITLECSQTMGHDKMYWYQQDPGMELHLIHYSYGVNSTEKGDLSSESTVSRIRTEHFPLTLESARPSHTSQYLCASTTSGGPGKTQYFGPGTRLLVL.